This T cell receptor beta chain was retrieved from a study of T cells after yellow fever vaccination. About the research overall: For low cell numbers, libraries were made with SMART-Seq v4 Ultra Low Input.

Findings and caveats of the study: After the booster, over 95% of CD4 and just over 85% of CD8 primary-response clones were re-detected. Weaker overall was a secondary response that nonetheless peaked faster, on day 5 versus 15.

Production of TCR cDNA was by 5'RACE template switching, which also added a universal primer site and UMIs. TCRdb called the 5' RACE reads again in MiXCR, with one record for every CDR3 protein. The sample contains 450,000 to 600,000 distinct CDR3 sequences, about a sixth of which appear only once. The CDR3 is 16 amino acids. V gave up 4 bases and J gave up 1 base, with 16 bases separating them. Germline-derived CDR1 and CDR2 are SGDLS and YYNGEE. This clonotype was counted a few times. Antigen specificity is unknown. The chain combines TRBV9 with TRBJ2-3; maybe TRBD2 (6 bases). The receptor comes from a man between 18 and 35 years old who received the YFV17D yellow fever vaccine. The sample in question was PBMCs, obtained less than 6 days after the first yellow fever vaccination. This CDR3 reads CASSPREAAGTDTQYF. DNA of the CDR3: TGTGCCAGCAGCCCCAGGGAGGCGGCTGGCACAGATACGCAGTATTTT.